The present TCR beta chain was sequenced within a study of blood T cells in healthy people across ages (dated by TCRdb to the mid-2010s). With respect to the entire study: In model experiments, roughly one uniquely barcoded TCR beta cDNA molecule per two T cells was captured by template switching. Two additional independent replicas of 1 million unique cDNA reads from the same blood draw were analyzed for two donors (one aged 18 to 30 and one aged 80 or older). Age-related changes in TCR beta repertoire diversity were measured in the study by deep sequencing normalized with unique cDNA molecular identifiers. Donors of different ages were randomly distributed across sequencing lanes to avoid experimental bias. The donors were split into four age groups: young (average 16 years), middle-aged (about 40), aged (about 62) and long-lived (approximately 80). Broader findings and caveats from the paper: A strong correlation was found between observed TCR beta diversity and the percentage of naive T cells measured by flow cytometry. Because profiling used bulk unsorted PBMCs, naive and antigen-experienced compartments could not be compared conclusively. The long-lived group showed more naive CD4+ T cells, fewer expanded clones and increased TCR diversity than the aged group, suggesting age selection. As age increased, observed TCR beta diversity per million T cells dropped in a roughly linear way, and a significant reduction was already evident by age approximately 40. Because the CMV infection status of the donors was unknown, age-related changes in expanded clonotypes may potentially have been confounded. Estimates of total diversity based on one million sequenced T cells were regarded as lower bounds and as underestimates.

To prepare the library, 5' RACE was applied. Sequencing relied on an Illumina HiSeq 2500. A second PCR of about 7 to 12 cycles was run with a J-beta primer mix and a sample-barcoded 5' primer. A template-switch 5' adaptor carrying 12 random nucleotides introduced a unique molecular identifier onto each TCR beta cDNA molecule. At least 3 million CDR3-containing paired-end reads were obtained from each sample. First-strand cDNA was synthesized from all RNA with the Mint cDNA synthesis kit, primed by a TRBC-specific oligonucleotide. All cDNA was treated with uracil-DNA glycosylase and then went through a first 18-cycle PCR with the universal primers M1SS and BC2_uni_R. In the original analysis: Each sample was normalized by randomly selecting 1 million high-quality reads, each carrying a distinct molecular identifier. Reads sharing molecular identifiers were discarded rather than binned into consensus sequences. MiTCR, run with a Q25 quality threshold and the strictest error-elimination algorithm, handled CDR3 identification, clonotype clustering and error correction. Lower-bound total TCR beta diversity was estimated with a nonparametric unseen species model using Euler transformation. TCRdb's own reprocessing of the public reads used fastp at Q25 and MiXCR and kept productive beta chains. CDR3 protein duplicates are merged, each entry listing the most common genes and DNA. The V and J calls, along with clone size, are taken from TCRdb and not from the paper's own processing. The sample table records some 1.5 million distinct CDR3 sequences; around 40% of these occur just once. Of the sample, 4% falls within the top ten clones.

The approximately 41 donors, aged roughly 6 to 90 years, were systemically healthy Caucasian individuals from Russia. Each donor gave about 9.8 milliliters of peripheral blood, drawn into EDTA-treated Vacutainer tubes. PBMCs were isolated by Ficoll-Paque density-gradient centrifugation, with at least 6 million obtained per sample. Total RNA, at least 5 micrograms per sample, was extracted from PBMCs with Trizol reagent. For every donor, an aliquot of PBMCs went through flow cytometry to measure the percentages of naive CD45RAhigh/CD27high T cells. This clonotype was picked up one time. Its antigen is currently not known. Base qualities are not at hand, and no much larger clone is one base apart. The clonotype originates from a woman between 18 and 29 years old in good health. The sequencing input was blood.

The DNA is TGTGCCAGCAGCTTTCGGCCTACCCGCGGAGATACGCAGTATTTT. Translated, this gives CASSFRPTRGDTQYF. The chain was built from TRBV5-5 and TRBJ2-3, with the D gene too uncertain to name. The germline ends are 15 bases apart after V is trimmed by 2 bases and J by 5 bases. Its CDR3 holds 15 amino acids, cysteine through phenylalanine. Only CDR3 DNA is held: 45 bases, read in frame from base 1. For CDR1 and CDR2, the germline V gene (reference sequence) lists SGHKS and YYEKEE.